This TCR beta chain was retrieved from a study of T cell responses to AZD1222 COVID-19 vaccine (dated by TCRdb to the early 2020s). For the study in its entirety: A total of 230 to 250 trial participants underwent TCR sequencing, of whom under 220 had received two doses of AZD1222 and roughly 26 had received two doses of the MenACWY control vaccine. Trial participants were enrolled by age into 18-55, 56-69 and 70-plus year subgroups, with roughly 150, 30 and 60 TCR-sequenced participants respectively.

The CDR3 regions of human TCRbeta chains were analyzed by immunosequencing. In the authors' own workflow: TCRs in the repertoires were compared against a reference library of SARS-CoV-2-specific TCRs that had been generated with the MIRA antigen-specificity platform. Breadth meant the fraction of unique TCRs that were SARS-CoV-2-associated, whereas depth meant the fraction of total T cells that were SARS-CoV-2-associated. Using the MIRA data, each spike-specific TCR was mapped to the spike region that the TCR reacts to and placed in a CD4 or CD8 class. Log10-transformed breadth and depth values were compared by one-way ANOVA with Sidak's multiple comparisons tests. This immuneACCESS table, as held by TCRdb, lists in-frame sequences with V and J called but not all clones. Of the missing ones, under half trace to an unresolved V gene in checked studies; the others have no known cause. That table is the source of V, J and clone size, and D and trimming were worked out from the DNA. This sample gives 100,000 to 150,000 clones in total; about nine tenths of them show up just once. Of the sample, around 1% falls within the top ten clones.

Regarding this clone: Its antigen is still unknown. Base qualities are not provided; no much larger clone lies one nucleotide away.

Findings and caveats that apply to the study as a whole: Participants were mostly white British, with more females than males. The authors suggested clonal diversity may have been underestimated. A significant rise in spike-specific TCR breadth and depth was observed after two AZD1222 doses relative to day 0 and relative to MenACWY recipients. Conclusions about previously exposed vaccinees are limited because only six or seven AZD1222 recipients were SARS-CoV-2 seropositive at baseline. Nearly half of unique spike-specific TCRs reportedly recognized epitopes outside regions mutated in the B.1.351 and B.1.1.7 variants. Because no day 14 peak-response samples were available, the repertoires could be characterized only after the peak T cell response. The vaccine-associated CD4 TCRs covered the entire spike protein, and the dominant responses fell in regions 160-218 and 743-854. In the small 56-69-year group, the increase in depth fell short of significance, most likely because of low power.

Between the V and J ends, shortened by 4 bases and 0 bases respectively, the junction contains 15 bases. The germline V gene provides CDR1 MDHEN and CDR2 SYDVKM. The CDR3 measures 16 amino acids from cysteine to phenylalanine. Only the CDR3 region is kept as DNA, spanning 48 bases read in frame from base 1. The time point label corresponds to: about 28 days (+/-7) after the second vaccine dose. AZD1222 recipients whose second dose came at about 4 weeks and those whose second dose came at about 12 weeks were combined into one group, since spike-specific TCR depth and breadth did not differ between the two schedules. Vaccinee samples were obtained from the UK trials COV001 and COV002, which included a single-blind randomized controlled phase 2/3 trial of AZD1222 (ChAdOx1 nCoV-19) in healthy adults. Trial participant PBMC samples were collected at day 0 and day 28 after the second dose for TCRbeta chain sequencing.

This sequence originates from an adult who received the AZD1222 COVID-19 vaccine. Sample: peripheral blood, taken 28 days after the second AZD1222 dose. The V and J segments used are TRBV28 and TRBJ1-2; the D gene is perhaps TRBD1, from 5 matching bases. The sequenced DNA: TGTGCCAGCAGTTCCTTGCCCGCAGGGACTAACTATGGCTACACCTTC. Its protein product is CASSSLPAGTNYGYTF.